A single sample gave rise to the 5 T cell receptor beta chains below, sequenced in a study of response to subunit inactivated influenza vaccine. Each CDR3 protein gets one entry after TCRdb re-called the RT-PCR reads with MiXCR. The data show about 780,000 distinct CDR3 sequences, with about 18% seen just once and about 11% held by the top ten. Source: PBMCs from blood, taken 5 days after vaccination. The receptors come from a man aged 45-65 years who received an inactivated influenza vaccine.

This clonotype was counted between two and nine times. V gene TRBV4-3 combines with J gene TRBJ2-7; possibly TRBD2 for D (5 bases). CDR1 and CDR2 from the germline V gene are LGHNA and YSLEER. The CDR3 covers 13 residues. The germline V and J ends were trimmed by 3 bases and 3 bases, with 9 bases remaining between them. The CDR3 spells CASSQYGGYEQYF. The DNA for the CDR3 is TGCGCCAGCAGCCAGTACGGAGGCTACGAGCAGTACTTC.

This clonotype has ten or more counts. This chain joins TRBV15 and TRBJ2-5; possibly TRBD1 for D (6 bases). The germline V gene encodes CDR1 LNHNV and CDR2 YYDKDF (reference sequence). The CDR3 totals 15 residues. Trimming took off 1 base at V and 2 bases at J, with 11 bases between the two ends. The CDR3 nucleotides read TGTGCCACCAGCAGAGCCGGGACACCTCAAGAGACCCAGTACTTC. As protein: CATSRAGTPQETQYF.

The CDR3 is CASSLEAGSYEQFF. The CDR3 bases are TGCGCCAGCAGCTTGGAGGCGGGATCTTATGAGCAGTTCTTC. This chain links TRBV5-1 with TRBJ2-1; tentatively, D is TRBD2 (6 bases). The CDR3 covers 14 residues. V gave up 0 bases and J gave up 8 bases, with 12 bases separating them. Germline V lookup: CDR1 SGHRS, CDR2 YFSETQ.

This clonotype was seen a few times. The chain uses TRBV29-1 and TRBJ1-2; D is unresolved. Germline V gene data show CDR1 as SQVTM and CDR2 as ANQGSEA. Deletions cut 7 bases from V and 4 bases from J, with 10 bases between. This CDR3 is built from 11 residues. CDR3 sequence: CSALRGYGYTF. The CDR3 nucleotides are TGCAGCGCCCTCCGCGGCTATGGCTACACCTTC.

V is TRBV3-1 and J is TRBJ2-1; D is unclear. The CDR3 is made up of 13 amino acids. Germline CDR1 reads LGHDT; CDR2 reads YNNKEL (reference sequence). V dropped 3 bases and J dropped 3 bases, with 6 bases sitting between them. CDR3: CASSQQDYNEQFF. Written as DNA, the CDR3 is TGTGCCAGCAGCCAGCAAGACTACAATGAGCAGTTCTTC.